The T cell receptor (beta chain) described here comes from a study of blood T cell repertoires in COVID-19. About the study: Acute and convalescent COVID-19 specimens originated in the United States, Italy and Spain. PBMCs, B-cell-depleted T cells, or T cells were the source of the cDNA or gDNA that made up the material.

In the source study's methods: Reference gene primer amplification yielded estimated nucleated cell counts. TCRdb's table, derived via immunoSEQ multiplex PCR, lists solely in-frame clones and lacks some. D and trimming come from the DNA, and the V and J calls and clone size come from that table. The table lists about 180,000 clones, 89% of them singletons. Trimming took off 0 bases at V and 0 bases at J, with 7 bases between the two ends. The length of the CDR3 is 15 residues. CDR1 is SGHRS, CDR2 YFSETQ, per germline. The chain uses TRBV5-1 and TRBJ2-1, with D uncertain. This receptor was taken from a man between 18 and 29 years old who had recovered from COVID-19. The material sequenced was peripheral blood. The CDR3: CASSLDRSSYNEQFF. CDR3 DNA: TGCGCCAGCAGCTTGGACCGGAGCTCCTACAATGAGCAGTTCTTC.